Following are 14 T cell receptor beta chains from one sample sequenced in a study of T cell repertoires in cytomegalovirus infection. Using its own MiXCR run on the reads, TCRdb lists one record per CDR3 protein. The profile covers around 320,000 distinct CDR3 sequences, with over 7.5% appearing a single time and roughly 4.5% taken by the ten largest. The sample comprised PBMCs. Receptors originate from a human donor in good health (CMV status not recorded). Some clones in this sample may be carry-over from other donors' samples.

This rearrangement joins TRBV20-1 to TRBJ1-5; 9 bases map to TRBD1. With 5 bases clipped from V and 6 bases from J, the junction kept 11 bases outside the gene matches. The CDR3 has 15 residues. Germline CDR1 is DFQATT and CDR2 is SNEGSKA (reference sequence). CDR3 in DNA: TGCAGTGCTTGCCGTACAGGGGGCGCCGGTCAGCCCCAGCATTTT. Amino acids: CSACRTGGAGQPQHF.

This clonotype has ten or more counts. J is TRBJ2-5 and V is TRBV7-6; 8 bases are shared with TRBD1. V gave up 4 bases and J gave up 5 bases; unmatched junction bases: 18. The CDR3 is 18 residues long. Germline loops: CDR1 SGHVS, CDR2 FNYEAQ. CDR3 nucleotide sequence: TGTGCCAGCAGCTACCGATTCCCAGGTCAGGGGGCGCGGGAGACCCAGTACTTC. Encoded protein: CASSYRFPGQGARETQYF.

This clonotype was observed at least ten times. This sequence joins TRBV7-8 and TRBJ1-1, with TRBD1 identical over 12 bases. The CDR3 spans 16 residues. The germline V gene encodes CDR1 SGHVS and CDR2 FQNEAQ. Germline trimming cut 5 bases from V and 5 bases from J; bases unmatched to any gene: 9. The DNA for the CDR3 is TGTGCCAGCAGCGTCCGGGACAGGGGGCTGAGGACTGAAGCTTTCTTT. Translated: CASSVRDRGLRTEAFF.

This clonotype was detected only a few times. V usage is TRBV7-2 and J usage is TRBJ2-5, with 12 bases that match TRBD2. CDR1 is SGHTA, CDR2 FQGNSA, per germline. The CDR3 has 14 residues. J was trimmed by 4 bases and V by 6 bases; bases with no gene match: 3. This CDR3 is CASSEGLAGETQYF. The CDR3, as DNA: TGTGCCAGCAGTGAGGGACTAGCGGGAGAGACCCAGTACTTC.

The chain couples TRBV6-1 to TRBJ2-5; TRBD1 or TRBD2 may be the D gene (6 bases each). Germline V gene sequence: CDR1 MNHNS, CDR2 SASEGT. V was trimmed by 5 bases and J by 1 base, leaving 11 bases between them. The CDR3 has 14 amino acids. The CDR3 loop is CASSRGRAQETQYF. CDR3 DNA sequence: TGTGCCAGCAGTCGGGGGCGGGCCCAAGAGACCCAGTACTTC.

This clonotype showed up many times. V gene TRBV19 combines with J gene TRBJ2-1; TRBD1 aligns across 11 bases. Germline V gives CDR1 LNHDA, CDR2 SQIVND (reference sequence). The CDR3 is 13 residues long. The V gene end was trimmed by 7 bases and the J gene end by 6 bases; junction bases not matched to a gene: 2. The CDR3: CASIGTGGNEQFF. The CDR3 DNA follows: TGTGCCAGTATAGGGACAGGGGGCAATGAGCAGTTCTTC. Based on the CDR3 plus reference TRBV19 and TRBJ2-1, the full variable domain is DGGITQSPKYLFRKEGQNVTLSCEQNLNHDAMYWYRQDPGQGLRLIYYSQIVNDFQKGDIAEGYSVSREKKESFPLTVTSAQKNPTAFYLCASIGTGGNEQFFGPGTRLTVL.

This clonotype was observed at least ten times. This sequence joins TRBV7-2 and TRBJ2-7; TRBD2 is a possible D gene (6 bases). V was pared by 5 bases and J by 2 bases, with 19 bases between. The CDR3 covers 16 residues. Per the germline V gene, CDR1 is SGHTA and CDR2 is FQGNSA. DNA of the CDR3: TGTGCCAGCAGCGCAGGGAGGACGCAAGGGACCTACGAGCAGTACTTC. The encoded protein is CASSAGRTQGTYEQYF.

This clonotype has only a few counts. The rearrangement joins TRBV20-1 to TRBJ2-4, with 10 positions matching TRBD2. The germline V gene has CDR1 DFQATT and CDR2 SNEGSKA (reference sequence). The CDR3 loop spans 14 amino acids. After removal of 5 bases from V and 6 bases from J, the junction contained 7 bases not matched to a gene. CDR3 DNA sequence: TGCAGTGCTTTCAGCGGGGGGGCGGGAAACATTCAGTACTTC. The encoded protein is CSAFSGGAGNIQYF.

This clonotype has just a few counts. V usage is TRBV19 and J usage is TRBJ2-4; 8 nucleotides align to TRBD2. The germline gives CDR1 LNHDA, CDR2 SQIVND (reference sequence). The CDR3 has 19 amino acids. V shed 2 bases and J 0 bases; nucleotides not matched to a gene: 12. The CDR3 DNA follows: TGTGCCAGTAGTATAAATCGGTTGCGGGGGGCTTCAGCCAAAAACATTCAGTACTTC. It yields the protein CASSINRLRGASAKNIQYF. Together with reference TRBV19 and TRBJ2-4, the CDR3 gives the full variable domain: DGGITQSPKYLFRKEGQNVTLSCEQNLNHDAMYWYRQDPGQGLRLIYYSQIVNDFQKGDIAEGYSVSREKKESFPLTVTSAQKNPTAFYLCASSINRLRGASAKNIQYFGAGTRLSVL.

Many counts were recorded for this clonotype. The chain links TRBV5-6 to TRBJ2-2; no clear D. Between the trimmed V and J ends, which lost 4 bases and 0 bases, there was a span of 7 bases. Germline CDR1 is SGHDT and CDR2 is YYEEEE. The CDR3 sequence is 14 residues long. For the CDR3, the DNA is TGTGCCAGCAGCCCCGGCTCGAACACCGGGGAGCTGTTTTTT. The encoded protein is CASSPGSNTGELFF.

This clonotype was seen repeatedly, ten times or more. This chain uses TRBV15 with TRBJ1-5; tentative D call: TRBD1 (5 bases). CDR3 length: 15 amino acids. The germline V gene has CDR1 LNHNV and CDR2 YYDKDF (reference sequence). The ends were cut back, 5 bases at V and 5 bases at J, with 16 bases in the middle. This CDR3 reads CATSDGTEGYQPQHF. As DNA, the CDR3 is TGTGCCACCAGCGATGGGACCGAGGGATATCAGCCCCAGCATTTT. The full variable domain, rest sourced from reference TRBV15 and TRBJ1-5, is DAMVIQNPRYQVTQFGKPVTLSCSQTLNHNVMYWYQQKSSQAPKLLFHYYDKDFNNEADTPDNFQSRRPNTSFCFLDIRSPGLGDTAMYLCATSDGTEGYQPQHFGDGTRLSIL.

This chain connects TRBV10-1 to TRBJ2-1; 8 bases agree with TRBD2. The J segment lost 4 bases and the V segment lost 3 bases, leaving 8 bases of the junction unmatched. Germline V CDR1 and CDR2: WNHNN, SYGVQD (reference sequence). The CDR3 is 16 residues long. The CDR3, as DNA: TGCGCCAGCAGTGATTACGCGGGAGGCGGATACAATGAGCAGTTCTTC. Protein product: CASSDYAGGGYNEQFF.

The chain is built from TRBV7-9 and TRBJ2-1; TRBD1 or TRBD2 may be the D gene (5 bases each). The CDR3 contains 13 residues. Trimming cost V 5 bases and J 10 bases, with 15 bases left between them. Germline CDR1 is SEHNR and CDR2 is FQNEAQ (reference sequence). The CDR3 DNA sequence: TGTGCCAGCAGCGCGGAAAGAGGGGAAGAGCAGTTCTTC. Encoded protein: CASSAERGEEQFF.

This clonotype appeared a few times. The gene calls are TRBV5-4 and TRBJ2-1; weak D call: TRBD2 (5 bases). The CDR3 covers 17 residues. Trimming removed 4 bases from V and 6 bases from J, with 23 bases in between. Germline V lookup: CDR1 SGHNT, CDR2 YYREEE (reference sequence). This CDR3 reads CASSRGPSTIGGNEQFF. The CDR3 bases are TGTGCCAGCAGCCGAGGGCCTAGCACAATAGGCGGCAATGAGCAGTTCTTC.